This entry is about one T cell receptor (beta chain). The data were obtained in a study of blood T cell repertoires in COVID-19. About the study: COVID-19 samples, acute and convalescent, were from the United States, Italy and Spain.

The authors' processing: Reference gene primer amplification gave estimated nucleated cell counts. TCRdb's copy holds only in-frame clones and misses some; the assay was immunoSEQ multiplex PCR. V, J and clone size reflect that table, while D and trimming were determined from the DNA. This repertoire shows 300,000 to 350,000 clones, around nine tenths found once; its top ten account for just under 4%. Germline-derived CDR1 and CDR2 are SGHDT and YYEEEE. Trimming removed 4 bases from V and 4 bases from J; junction bases left unmatched: 4. The CDR3 is made up of 15 amino acids. The TCR comes from a woman aged 60 to 75 with COVID-19, enrolled during active disease. The sample taken for sequencing was peripheral blood. V usage is TRBV5-6 and J usage is TRBJ2-1; TRBD2 matches at 11 bases. In DNA, the CDR3 is TGTGCCAGCAGCCACGGGACTAGCGGATACAATGAGCAGTTCTTC. As protein: CASSHGTSGYNEQFF.